This T cell receptor beta chain was sequenced in a study of response to subunit inactivated influenza vaccine. Germline trimming cut 5 bases from V and 7 bases from J; bases unmatched to any gene: 7. CDR1 and CDR2 from the germline V gene are MNHEY and SMNVEV (reference sequence). This CDR3 spans 13 amino acids. General observations from the study: Only a handful of new T cells, the authors suggested, are recruited with each seasonal influenza vaccination.

From the RT-PCR reads, TCRdb called clonotypes with MiXCR, one entry per CDR3 protein. Of over 150,000 distinct CDR3 sequences in the sample, roughly a tenth were seen once. On this clonotype itself: The antigen remains unidentified.

The sequence was obtained from a man in his fifties or sixties who received an inactivated influenza vaccine. V usage is TRBV27 and J usage is TRBJ1-1; 7 bases agree with TRBD1. Source: CD8+ T cells sorted from PBMCs, taken less than 30 months after vaccination. The CDR3, as DNA: TGTGCCAGCAGTCTACACCGGGACAGTGAAGCTTTCTTT. Translating it yields CASSLHRDSEAFF.